One T cell receptor (beta chain) is described in this entry. Its antigen is unidentified. The data were obtained in a study of graft-versus-host responses after intestinal transplantation. Study-wide findings and caveats: After transplant, early declines in HvG clones were associated with peak levels of circulating GvH clones.

Data came from immunoSEQ multiplex PCR; TCRdb stores just in-frame clones and leaves some out. Here the sample spans 96,000 or so clones, 92% being singletons. V was pared by 3 bases and J by 0 bases, with 9 bases of the junction left unmatched. CDR3 length: 17 amino acids. CDR1 and CDR2 (germline): LNHDA, SQIVND (reference sequence). This chain connects TRBV19 to TRBJ1-2; 8 nucleotides align to TRBD1. The receptor comes from a human donor who received an intestinal transplant. The source material was unstimulated CD4+ T cells sorted from spleen or lymph node cells, sampled before intestinal transplant. CDR3 sequence: CASSIRDRITTNYGYTF. In DNA form, the CDR3 reads TGTGCCAGTAGTATTAGGGACAGGATAACGACTAACTATGGCTACACCTTC.